The clone carrying this T cell receptor beta chain was seen a few times. Profiled with immunoSEQ multiplex PCR; TCRdb holds only in-frame clones, not every one. The data show over 35,000 clones, roughly 88% seen once. This entry is derived from a study of blood T cell repertoires in COVID-19. V lost 2 bases and J lost 4; bases outside the gene matches: 4. The CDR3 runs 14 residues. Germline lookup yields CDR1 SGHTA and CDR2 FQGNSA. Sequenced: peripheral blood. This rearrangement joins TRBV7-2 to TRBJ1-2; 7 nucleotides line up with TRBD1. This sequence originates from a woman of 80 years or more with COVID-19, enrolled during active disease. The chain's CDR3 is CASSLRDRSYGYTF. CDR3 nucleotides: TGTGCCAGCAGCTTAAGGGACAGATCCTATGGCTACACCTTC.